Listed below are T cell receptor beta chains from one sample, sequenced in a study of vaccination effects on CD4 cells after COVID-19. The protocol was immunoSEQ multiplex PCR, while the TCRdb copy is restricted to in-frame clones and leaves out a portion. Seen here are about 72,000 clones, more than 70% observed once, and the top ten hold roughly 1.9%. These TCRs' antigens remain unknown. Sequenced material: CD4+ T cells from PBMCs cultured without peptide, taken before COVID-19 vaccination. The receptors derive from a human donor who received a COVID-19 vaccine. CDR3s include the opening cysteine and the closing phenylalanine or tryptophan. Each record gives: D gene, J gene, clone size, V gene, CDR3 DNA, CDR3 protein. The D gene is left open where the match is weak. Expanded clones get a size class; other rows say once, few or many, or leave the size out.

>NA|TRBJ1-3|NA|TRBV18
TGTGCCAGCTCACCAAGATCGGACAGTGTCTACACCATATATTTT
CASSPRSDSVYTIYF
>NA|TRBJ2-4|NA|TRBV4-2
TGTGCCAGCAGCCAAGTAGGGGGGGGGTCCGTAGCCAAAAACATTCAGTACTTC
CASSQVGGGSVAKNIQYF
>NA|TRBJ1-3|NA|TRBV5-1
TGCGCCAGCAGCTTGGTCGGGGACTCTGGAAACACCATATATTTT
CASSLVGDSGNTIYF
>NA|TRBJ1-4|NA|TRBV9
TGTGCCAGCAGCGTACAGGGGTCAACTAATGAAAAACTGTTTTTT
CASSVQGSTNEKLFF
>NA|TRBJ2-2|NA|TRBV7-3
TGTGCCAGCAGCCTCCTTAGCGGAACGAACACCGGGGAGCTGTTTTTT
CASSLLSGTNTGELFF
>NA|TRBJ1-2|NA|TRBV7-9
TGTGCCAGCAGCCGGGACTGGAACTATGGCTACACCTTC
CASSRDWNYGYTF
>NA|TRBJ2-5|NA|TRBV2
TGTGCCAGCAGTGAGGAGACCCAGTACTTC
CASSEETQYF
>NA|TRBJ2-4|NA|TRBV5-6
TGTGCCAGCAGCTTGTACCTCAAAAACATTCAGTACTTC
CASSLYLKNIQYF
>NA|TRBJ2-2|NA|TRBV6-5
TGTGCCAGCTTTCCGGGATACACCGGGGAGCTGTTTTTT
CASFPGYTGELFF
>NA|TRBJ2-5|once|TRBV18
TGTGCCAGCTCACCTACCGGTGAGACCCAGTACTTC
CASSPTGETQYF
>NA|TRBJ2-5|NA|TRBV29-1
TGCAGCGTCCTAACAGCTGGGGTGGGGGAGACCCAGTACTTC
CSVLTAGVGETQYF
>NA|TRBJ1-1|NA|TRBV19
TGTGCCAGTACCCTTGACATGAACACTGAAGCTTTCTTT
CASTLDMNTEAFF
>NA|TRBJ1-1|NA|TRBV27
TGTGCCAGCAGTTTATTGGGCAGGGGAGACACTGAAGCTTTCTTT
CASSLLGRGDTEAFF
>TRBD1|TRBJ1-1|NA|TRBV15
TGTGCCACCAGCAGAGGAGGGGGCGGCACTGAAGCTTTCTTT
CATSRGGGGTEAFF
>NA|TRBJ2-1|NA|TRBV7-2
TGTGCCAGCAGCTTCCCGGGCAGGGGGCGCTTGGGAGGGTACAATGAGCAGTTCTTC
CASSFPGRGRLGGYNEQFF
>NA|TRBJ2-1|few|TRBV30
TGTGCCTGGATTAACCGGGGACACGACAATGAGCAGTTCTTC
CAWINRGHDNEQFF
>NA|TRBJ2-3|NA|TRBV9
TGTGCCAGCAGCCCCCACCTGGCTGGAACTAGCACAGATACGCAGTATTTT
CASSPHLAGTSTDTQYF
>NA|TRBJ1-4|NA|TRBV5-1
TGCGCCAGCAGCTTGGGCGGACAGAGTAATGAAAAACTGTTTTTT
CASSLGGQSNEKLFF
>NA|TRBJ1-4|NA|TRBV4-1
TGCGCCAGCAGCCAAGATAAGGGTTCCACTAATGAAAAACTGTTTTTT
CASSQDKGSTNEKLFF
>NA|TRBJ1-1|NA|TRBV24-1
TGTGCCACCGATGATCAGGCAGCGAGAATCACTGAAGCTTTCTTT
CATDDQAARITEAFF
>NA|TRBJ1-4|few|TRBV19
TGTGCCAGCACAAAGGGGACATTAGGAGAAAAACTGTTTTTT
CASTKGTLGEKLFF
>TRBD1|TRBJ1-3|NA|TRBV4-1
TGCGCCAGCAGCCCGGGACAGCCGTTCTCTGGAAACACCATATATTTT
CASSPGQPFSGNTIYF
>NA|TRBJ1-2|NA|TRBV18
TGTGCCAGCTCACCGACCGCCCCCGACTATTCTAACTATGGCTACACCTTC
CASSPTAPDYSNYGYTF
>NA|TRBJ2-4|NA|TRBV5-6
TGTGCCAGCAGCGTCAGGGGGGGCATTCAGTACTTC
CASSVRGGIQYF
>TRBD1|TRBJ1-2|NA|TRBV10-3
TGTGCCGTGCGTGTGGGGACAGGGGGCTGGAGCTATGGCTACACCTTC
CAVRVGTGGWSYGYTF
>NA|TRBJ1-1|NA|TRBV12-3/TRBV12-4
TGTGCCTCGGGACTGATGAACACTGAAGCTTTCTTT
CASGLMNTEAFF
>NA|TRBJ2-4|NA|TRBV15
TGTGCCACCAGCAGAGCCGGGACAGCCAAAAACATTCAGTACTTC
CATSRAGTAKNIQYF
>TRBD2|TRBJ2-1|few|TRBV3-1/TRBV3-2
TGTGCCAGCAGCTCTAGCGGGGGGTCCTACAATGAGCAGTTCTTC
CASSSSGGSYNEQFF
>TRBD2|TRBJ2-5|NA|TRBV7-2
TGTGCCAGCAGCCCGGCGGGGGGCGGAGAGACCCAGTACTTC
CASSPAGGGETQYF
>TRBD2|TRBJ2-1|NA|TRBV7-3
TGTGCCAGCAGCCTCACCCCTAGCGGGGATGAGCAGTTCTTC
CASSLTPSGDEQFF
>TRBD1|TRBJ1-1|NA|TRBV10-1
TGCGCCAGCAGTGAGTCTAAATTTCGGGACAGGGTGAACACTGAAGCTTTCTTT
CASSESKFRDRVNTEAFF
>NA|TRBJ1-1|NA|TRBV6-5
TGTGCCAGCAGGAAACGGACGAACACTGAAGCTTTCTTT
CASRKRTNTEAFF
>TRBD2|TRBJ2-5|NA|TRBV5-8
TGTGCCAGCCCTACCCTCCCCGGGGGGACTCAAGAGACCCAGTACTTC
CASPTLPGGTQETQYF
>NA|TRBJ1-2|NA|TRBV10-3
TGTGCCATCAAAACGGAATCGACTGGCTACACCTTC
CAIKTESTGYTF
>NA|TRBJ2-2|once|TRBV24-1
TGTGCCACCAGTGATAAGTACACCGGGGAGCTGTTTTTT
CATSDKYTGELFF
>NA|TRBJ1-5|NA|TRBV5-5
TGTGCCAGCAGCTTGGCGGCGGGGATTGACAATCAGCCCCAGCATTTT
CASSLAAGIDNQPQHF
>NA|TRBJ2-3|NA|TRBV24-1
TGTGCCACCAGTGATTTGGGGGGGCCTGCCACAGATACGCAGTATTTT
CATSDLGGPATDTQYF
>NA|TRBJ1-5|NA|TRBV28
TGTGCCAGCGTCTTCGCTTGGAGTGGCAATCAGCCCCAGCATTTT
CASVFAWSGNQPQHF
>NA|TRBJ2-5|NA|TRBV18
TGTGCCAGCTCACCTGGAGCGACCCAAGAGACCCAGTACTTC
CASSPGATQETQYF
>TRBD2|TRBJ2-5|NA|TRBV6-6
TGTGCCAGCAGCCGCGGGGGTCGGGAGACCCAGTACTTC
CASSRGGRETQYF
>TRBD1|TRBJ1-6|NA|TRBV6-6
TGTGCCAGCAGTTACGGGACAGGGAATAATTCACCCCTCCACTTT
CASSYGTGNNSPLHF
>NA|TRBJ2-5|NA|TRBV24-1
TGTGCCACCAGTGATTCATCAGGGTCAGGGACCCAGTACTTC
CATSDSSGSGTQYF
>NA|TRBJ1-6|NA|TRBV2
TGTGCCAGCAGTGCGGCGGACTATAATTCACCCCTCCACTTT
CASSAADYNSPLHF